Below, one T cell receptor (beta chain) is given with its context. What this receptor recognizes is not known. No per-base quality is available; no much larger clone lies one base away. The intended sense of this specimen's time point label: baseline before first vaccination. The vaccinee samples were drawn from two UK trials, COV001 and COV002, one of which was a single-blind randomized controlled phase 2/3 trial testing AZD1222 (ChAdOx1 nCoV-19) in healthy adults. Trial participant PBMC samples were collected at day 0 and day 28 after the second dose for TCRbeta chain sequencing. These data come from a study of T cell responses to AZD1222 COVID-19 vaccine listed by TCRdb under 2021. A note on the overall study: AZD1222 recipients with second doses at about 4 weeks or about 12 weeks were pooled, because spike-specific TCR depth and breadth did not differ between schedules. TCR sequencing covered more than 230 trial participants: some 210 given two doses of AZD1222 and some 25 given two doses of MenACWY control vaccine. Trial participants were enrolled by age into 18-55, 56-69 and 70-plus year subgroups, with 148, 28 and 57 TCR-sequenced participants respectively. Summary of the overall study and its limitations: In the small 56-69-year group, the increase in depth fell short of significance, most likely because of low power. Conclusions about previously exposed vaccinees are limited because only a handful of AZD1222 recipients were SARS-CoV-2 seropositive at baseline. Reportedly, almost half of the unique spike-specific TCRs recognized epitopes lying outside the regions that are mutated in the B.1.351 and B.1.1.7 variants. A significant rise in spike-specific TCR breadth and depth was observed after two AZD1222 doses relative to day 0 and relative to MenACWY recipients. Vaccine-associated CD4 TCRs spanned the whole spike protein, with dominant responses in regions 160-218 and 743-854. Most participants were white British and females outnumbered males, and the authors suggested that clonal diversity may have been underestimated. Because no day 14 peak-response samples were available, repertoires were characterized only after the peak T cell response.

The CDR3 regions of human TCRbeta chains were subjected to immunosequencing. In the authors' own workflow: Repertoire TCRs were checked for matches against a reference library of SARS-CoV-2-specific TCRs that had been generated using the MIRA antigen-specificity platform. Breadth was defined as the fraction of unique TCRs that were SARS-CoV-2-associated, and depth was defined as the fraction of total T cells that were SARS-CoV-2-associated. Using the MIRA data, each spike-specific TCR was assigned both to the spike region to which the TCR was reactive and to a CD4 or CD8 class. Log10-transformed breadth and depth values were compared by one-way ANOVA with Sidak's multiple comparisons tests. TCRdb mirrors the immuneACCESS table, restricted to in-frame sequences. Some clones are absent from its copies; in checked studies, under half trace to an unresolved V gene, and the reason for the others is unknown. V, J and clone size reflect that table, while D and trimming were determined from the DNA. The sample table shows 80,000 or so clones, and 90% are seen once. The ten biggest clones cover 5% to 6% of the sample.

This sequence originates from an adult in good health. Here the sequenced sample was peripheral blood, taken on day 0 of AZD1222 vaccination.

The CDR3 reads CASSLAAEQFF. At the DNA level, the sequence is TGTGCCAGCAGCTTGGCGGCTGAGCAGTTCTTC. The V and J segments used are TRBV5-6 and TRBJ2-1; confidence is insufficient to name the D gene. The CDR3 contains 11 residues, cysteine and phenylalanine counted. Only CDR3 DNA is held: 33 bases, read in frame from base 1. CDR1 SGHDT and CDR2 YYEEEE were looked up in the germline V gene. V is cut by 0 bases and J by 9 bases, and the space between the germline ends is 4 bases. The variable domain in full, with residues beyond the CDR3 obtained from the reference TRBV5-6 and TRBJ2-1 genes, is DAGVTQSPTHLIKTRGQQVTLRCSPKSGHDTVSWYQQALGQGPQFIFQYYEEEERQRGNFPDRFSGHQFPNYSSELNVNALLLGDSALYLCASSLAAEQFFGPGTRLTVL.